The entry below gives a single T cell receptor beta chain sequence along with its context. As for treatment: about 20 received Ad26.COV2.S at low or high dose, single or two shots; roughly five received placebo; per-sample allocation not given. All samples were drawn on day 63, counting from the first vaccine or placebo injection. Sequenced by immunoSEQ multiplex PCR; TCRdb stores in-frame clones only, minus some. This table has 350,000 to 500,000 clones, 80% to 95% appearing once. V gave up 4 bases and J gave up 6 bases, with 6 bases separating them. The germline CDR1 and CDR2 sequences are KGHDR and SFDVKD. The CDR3 totals 12 residues. This sample is drawn from a study of Ad26.COV2.S vaccination and SARS-CoV-2 variants. Study overall: A COV1001 Ad26.COV2.S trial-arm participant provided the sample.

The sequencing used peripheral blood, collected in a trial of Ad26.COV2.S vaccine versus placebo. This sequence joins TRBV24-1 and TRBJ2-4; no definite D call. This receptor was taken from a person between 18 and 65 years old who received the Ad26.COV2.S COVID-19 vaccine or a placebo. The CDR3 nucleotides read TGTGCCACCAGTGACTCTGGAAACATTCAGTACTTC. It translates to CATSDSGNIQYF.